The 18 T cell receptor beta chains below come from one sample, sequenced in a study of blood T cell repertoires in COVID-19. Measured with immunoSEQ multiplex PCR; TCRdb has only the in-frame clones, and not every one. The sample has 35,000 to 45,000 clones; 80% are singletons. Sequencing was performed on peripheral blood. These receptors all come from a man in his 70s with acute or convalescent COVID-19.

This clone was seen a few times. The chain couples TRBV5-4 to TRBJ1-2; TRBD1 agrees at 8 bases. CDR3 size: 16 residues. The ends lost 4 bases at V and 7 bases at J; junction bases unmatched: 15. Germline V CDR1 and CDR2: SGHNT, YYREEE (reference sequence). The CDR3: CASSVGGGQGKGGYTF. CDR3 in DNA: TGTGCCAGCAGCGTGGGAGGTGGACAGGGAAAGGGTGGCTACACCTTC.

The chain recombines TRBV3-1 (or the pseudogene TRBV3-2) with TRBJ2-5, with D maybe TRBD2 (6 bases). With 5 bases removed from V and 1 base from J, the gap between germline ends came to 14 bases. The germline V gene has CDR1 LGHDT and CDR2 YNNKEL (reference sequence). This CDR3 is 15 amino acids long. The CDR3 coding sequence is TGTGCCAGCAGCTCAGGTGGGGGGTCCCAAGAGACCCAGTACTTC. It encodes CASSSGGGSQETQYF.

The rearrangement links TRBV18 to TRBJ1-4; a possible D gene is TRBD1 (5 bases). V lost 4 bases to trimming and J lost 0 bases, with 15 bases between them. This CDR3 is built from 17 residues. The germline gives CDR1 KGHSH, CDR2 LQKENI. Here the CDR3 reads CASSRIRQSSTNEKLFF. The CDR3 DNA follows: TGTGCCAGCTCACGCATCAGACAGTCCTCAACTAATGAAAAACTGTTTTTT.

This chain joins TRBV5-8 and TRBJ2-3; TRBD1 agrees at 8 bases. CDR1 SGHTS and CDR2 YDEGEE come from the germline V gene. V lost 7 bases and J lost 0; bases outside the gene matches: 19. CDR3 size: 19 residues. Here the CDR3 reads CASAHPAGGFSASTDTQYF. CDR3 nucleotides: TGTGCCAGCGCCCATCCGGCAGGGGGCTTTAGTGCTAGCACAGATACGCAGTATTTT.

The chain uses TRBV7-2 and TRBJ2-3; TRBD2 matches 15 bases. CDR1 and CDR2 (germline): SGHTA, FQGNSA. V shed 4 bases, J shed 7 bases, and the junction held 3 bases outside the gene matches. This CDR3 region has 15 residues. The CDR3 nucleotides are TGTGCCAGCAGCTCCGGACTAGCGGGGGGGAATACGCAGTATTTT. Translation gives CASSSGLAGGNTQYF.

This chain links TRBV5-1 with TRBJ1-1; 10 nucleotides align to TRBD1. The CDR3 consists of 14 residues. V was pared by 4 bases and J by 3 bases, with 3 bases of the junction left unmatched. The germline CDR1 and CDR2 sequences are SGHRS and YFSETQ. This CDR3 is CASSLDRGYTEAFF. Here the CDR3 DNA reads TGCGCCAGCAGCCTGGACAGGGGGTACACTGAAGCTTTCTTT.

This chain links TRBV28 with TRBJ1-2; TRBD1 matches at 10 bases. The length of the CDR3 is 15 residues. From germline, CDR1 is MDHEN and CDR2 SYDVKM. V trimming: 5 bases; J trimming: 0 bases; junction bases outside the gene matches: 3. CDR3: CASSLGTGANYGYTF. The CDR3 coding sequence is TGTGCCAGCAGTCTAGGGACAGGGGCTAACTATGGCTACACCTTC.

The gene calls are TRBV19 and TRBJ1-1; no clear D. V was clipped by 5 bases and J by 4 bases, with 11 bases between them. Germline loops: CDR1 LNHDA, CDR2 SQIVND (reference sequence). This CDR3 is built from 13 residues. Here the CDR3 reads CASSGSVATEAFF. The DNA of the CDR3 is TGTGCCAGTAGTGGATCGGTAGCCACTGAAGCTTTCTTT.

The chain links TRBV9 to TRBJ1-5; 10 bases are shared with TRBD1. The CDR3 has 16 amino acids. The germline V gene encodes CDR1 SGDLS and CDR2 YYNGEE. The V gene end was trimmed by 3 bases and the J gene end by 2 bases; junction bases not matched to a gene: 5. The CDR3 DNA reads TGTGCCAGCAGCGAGGGACAGGGGTTGGGCAATCAGCCCCAGCATTTT. As protein: CASSEGQGLGNQPQHF.

V gene TRBV6-2 or TRBV6-3 combines with J gene TRBJ2-3, with 10 positions matching TRBD2. Germline values: CDR1 MNHEY, CDR2 SVGEGT. This CDR3 spans 16 amino acids. The trim removed 6 bases at V and 2 bases at J, leaving 8 bases unmatched. The CDR3 sequence is CASSLSSGGLTDTQYF. In DNA, the CDR3 is TGTGCCAGCAGCTTATCTAGCGGGGGCCTCACAGATACGCAGTATTTT.

This clone was counted between two and nine times. This chain uses TRBV5-1 with TRBJ1-3; D remains ambiguous. With 4 bases removed from V and 0 bases from J, the gap between germline ends came to 8 bases. Germline CDR1 is SGHRS and CDR2 is YFSETQ. This CDR3 spans 14 amino acids. CDR3 bases: TGCGCCAGCAGCCCCGGTTTCTCTGGAAACACCATATATTTT. This sequence encodes CASSPGFSGNTIYF. The full variable domain, with the rest looked up from reference TRBV5-1 and TRBJ1-3, is KAGVTQTPRYLIKTRGQQVTLSCSPISGHRSVSWYQQTPGQGLQFLFEYFSETQRNKGNFPGRFSGRQFSNSRSEMNVSTLELGDSALYLCASSPGFSGNTIYFGEGSWLTVV.

DNA for the CDR3: TGTGCCAGCAGTTTCCGGGGACAGGGAAATCAGCCCCAGCATTTT. Translating it yields CASSFRGQGNQPQHF. This chain connects TRBV27 to TRBJ1-5, with 9 bases that match TRBD1. CDR3 size: 15 residues. Trimming removed 3 bases from V and 4 bases from J; junction bases left unmatched: 4. Looked up from germline, CDR1 is MNHEY and CDR2 is SMNVEV (reference sequence).

This chain links TRBV2 with TRBJ1-1; 9 positions agree with TRBD1. Trimming cost V 4 bases and J 0 bases; bases outside gene matches: 6. Looked up from germline, CDR1 is SNHLY and CDR2 is FYNNEI. The length of the CDR3 is 16 residues. CDR3 protein: CASSGGQGGMNTEAFF. CDR3 nucleotide sequence: TGTGCCAGCAGTGGGGGACAGGGAGGCATGAACACTGAAGCTTTCTTT.

In this sample, this clone turned up a few times. J is TRBJ1-6 and V is TRBV30; no clear D gene. This CDR3 has 13 residues. The germline V and J ends were trimmed by 1 base and 7 bases, with 8 bases remaining between them. The germline gives CDR1 GTSNPN, CDR2 SVGIG (reference sequence). Here the CDR3 reads CAWSEQTNSPLHF. CDR3 DNA sequence: TGTGCCTGGAGTGAACAGACCAATTCACCCCTCCACTTT.

CDR3 in amino acids: CASSPTGNGGEKLFF. CDR3 nucleotide sequence: TGTGCCAGCTCACCGACAGGGAACGGAGGTGAAAAACTGTTTTTT. The rearrangement joins TRBV18 to TRBJ1-4; 7 bases match TRBD1. Germline CDR1 and CDR2: KGHSH and LQKENI. The length of the CDR3 is 15 residues. Trimming removed 3 bases from V and 7 bases from J; junction bases left unmatched: 8.

The chain uses TRBV6-6 and TRBJ2-3, with 11 bases lining up with TRBD2. The CDR3 has 16 amino acids. V shed 5 bases and J 2 bases; nucleotides not matched to a gene: 6. The germline CDR1 and CDR2 sequences are MNHNY and SVGAGI (reference sequence). The CDR3 here is CASSRLAGGNTDTQYF. The DNA for the CDR3 is TGTGCCAGCAGTCGATTAGCGGGGGGGAACACAGATACGCAGTATTTT.

The chain recombines TRBV5-1 with TRBJ1-1; the match to TRBD1 covers 7 bases. This CDR3 has 15 residues. Germline values: CDR1 SGHRS, CDR2 YFSETQ. J lost 3 bases, V lost 0 bases, and 5 bases had no gene match. The CDR3: CASSLGTGVDTEAFF. The CDR3 DNA is TGCGCCAGCAGCTTGGGTACAGGGGTAGACACTGAAGCTTTCTTT. The full variable domain, its missing parts supplied by reference TRBV5-1 and TRBJ1-1, is KAGVTQTPRYLIKTRGQQVTLSCSPISGHRSVSWYQQTPGQGLQFLFEYFSETQRNKGNFPGRFSGRQFSNSRSEMNVSTLELGDSALYLCASSLGTGVDTEAFFGQGTRLTVV.

In this sample, this clone turned up a few times. The CDR3 DNA is TGTGCCAGCTCACAAACGCAGGGTCCGGGAAACACCATATATTTT. It codes for CASSQTQGPGNTIYF. The chain recombines TRBV18 with TRBJ1-3, with a possible D match to TRBD1 (5 bases). The V end was cut by 4 bases, the J end by 4 bases, with 14 bases between. Germline values: CDR1 KGHSH, CDR2 LQKENI. The CDR3 loop spans 15 amino acids.